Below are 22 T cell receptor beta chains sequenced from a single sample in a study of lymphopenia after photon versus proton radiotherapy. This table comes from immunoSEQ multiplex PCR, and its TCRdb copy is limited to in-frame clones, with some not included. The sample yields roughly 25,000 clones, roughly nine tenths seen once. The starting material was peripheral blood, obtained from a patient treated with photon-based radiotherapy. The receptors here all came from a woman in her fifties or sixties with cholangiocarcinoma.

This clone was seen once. CDR3 amino acids: CASRTRQPNTEAFF. In nucleotides, the CDR3 is TGTGCCAGCAGGACCAGACAGCCAAACACTGAAGCTTTCTTT. The gene calls are TRBV6-6 and TRBJ1-1, with a tentative D call TRBD1 (5 bases). V gave up 6 bases and J gave up 2 bases, with 13 bases separating them. The CDR3 consists of 14 residues. Germline V lookup: CDR1 MNHNY, CDR2 SVGAGI (reference sequence).

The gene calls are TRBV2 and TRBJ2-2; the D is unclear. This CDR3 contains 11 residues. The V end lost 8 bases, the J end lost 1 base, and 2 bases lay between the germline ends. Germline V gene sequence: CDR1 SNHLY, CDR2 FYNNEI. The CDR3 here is CASENTGELFF. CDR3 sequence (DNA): TGTGCCAGCGAGAACACCGGGGAGCTGTTTTTT.

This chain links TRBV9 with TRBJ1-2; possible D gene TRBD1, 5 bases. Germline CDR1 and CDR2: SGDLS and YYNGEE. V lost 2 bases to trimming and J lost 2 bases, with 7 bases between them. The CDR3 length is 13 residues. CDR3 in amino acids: CASSVAGNYGYTF. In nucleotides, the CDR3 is TGTGCCAGCAGCGTCGCAGGGAACTATGGCTACACCTTC.

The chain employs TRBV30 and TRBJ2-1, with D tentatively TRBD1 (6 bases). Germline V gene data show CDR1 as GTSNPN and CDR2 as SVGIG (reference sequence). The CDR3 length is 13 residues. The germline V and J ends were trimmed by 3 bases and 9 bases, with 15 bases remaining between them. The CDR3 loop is CAWRDPDRSEQFF. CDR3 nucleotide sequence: TGTGCCTGGAGGGACCCCGACAGGAGTGAGCAGTTCTTC. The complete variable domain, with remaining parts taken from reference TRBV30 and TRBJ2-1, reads SQTIHQWPATLVQPVGSPLSLECTVEGTSNPNLYWYRQAAGRGLQLLFYSVGIGQISSEVPQNLSASRPQDRQFILSSKKLLLSDSGFYLCAWRDPDRSEQFFGPGTRLTVL.

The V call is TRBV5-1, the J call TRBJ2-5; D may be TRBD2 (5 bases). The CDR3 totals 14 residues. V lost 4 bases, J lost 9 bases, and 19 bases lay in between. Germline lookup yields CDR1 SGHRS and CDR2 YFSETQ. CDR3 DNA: TGCGCCAGCAGCACGGGTTTTGAGGCTAGCCCCCAGTACTTC. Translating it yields CASSTGFEASPQYF.

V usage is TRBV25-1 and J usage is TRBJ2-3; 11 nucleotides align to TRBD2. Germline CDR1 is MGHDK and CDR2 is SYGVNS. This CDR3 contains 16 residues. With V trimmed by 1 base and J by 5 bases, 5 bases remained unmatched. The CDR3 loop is CASSESLAGGLDTQYF. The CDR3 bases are TGTGCCAGCAGTGAATCCCTAGCGGGGGGTCTAGATACGCAGTATTTT.

CDR3 coding DNA: TGTGCCAGCAGCCCCTTGGACAGGGGGAGGCCAGAGACCCAGTACTTC. Translating gives CASSPLDRGRPETQYF. This chain connects TRBV7-8 to TRBJ2-5, with 10 bases identical to TRBD1. The V gene end was trimmed by 5 bases and the J gene end by 4 bases; junction bases not matched to a gene: 10. This CDR3 has 16 residues. Germline V gene lookup returns CDR1 SGHVS and CDR2 FQNEAQ.

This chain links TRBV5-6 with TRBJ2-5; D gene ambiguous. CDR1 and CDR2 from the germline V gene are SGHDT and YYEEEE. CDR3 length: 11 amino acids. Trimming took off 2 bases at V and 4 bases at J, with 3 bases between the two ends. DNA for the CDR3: TGTGCCAGCAGCTTAAGAGAGACCCAGTACTTC. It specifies CASSLRETQYF.

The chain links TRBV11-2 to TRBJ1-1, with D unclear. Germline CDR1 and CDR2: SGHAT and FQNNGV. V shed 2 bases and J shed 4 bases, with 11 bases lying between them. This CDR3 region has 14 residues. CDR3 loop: CASSLKEVSTEAFF. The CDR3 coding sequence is TGTGCCAGCAGCTTAAAGGAGGTGTCCACTGAAGCTTTCTTT.

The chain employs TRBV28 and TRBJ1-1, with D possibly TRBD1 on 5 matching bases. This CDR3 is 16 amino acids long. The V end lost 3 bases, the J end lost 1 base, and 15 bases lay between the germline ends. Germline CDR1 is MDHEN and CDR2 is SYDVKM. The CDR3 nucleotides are TGTGCCAGCAGTTTCGGGGGAAGGAGAGGGAACACTGAAGCTTTCTTT. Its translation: CASSFGGRRGNTEAFF.

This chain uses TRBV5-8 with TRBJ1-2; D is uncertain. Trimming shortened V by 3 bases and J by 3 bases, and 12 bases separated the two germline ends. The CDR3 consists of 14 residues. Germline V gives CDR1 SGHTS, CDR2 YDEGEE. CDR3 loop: CASSYYRTHYGYTF. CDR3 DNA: TGTGCCAGCAGCTACTACCGGACCCACTATGGCTACACCTTC.

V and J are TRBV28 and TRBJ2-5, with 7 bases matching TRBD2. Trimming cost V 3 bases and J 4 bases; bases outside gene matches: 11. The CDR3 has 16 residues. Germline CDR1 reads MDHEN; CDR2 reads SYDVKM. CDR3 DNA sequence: TGTGCCAGCAGTTTCTGGGGGGGGGTTGTAGGAGAGACCCAGTACTTC. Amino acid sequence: CASSFWGGVVGETQYF.

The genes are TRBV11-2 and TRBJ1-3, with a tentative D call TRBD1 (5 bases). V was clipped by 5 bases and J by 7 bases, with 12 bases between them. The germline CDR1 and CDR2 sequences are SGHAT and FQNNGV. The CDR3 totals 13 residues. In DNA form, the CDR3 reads TGTGCCAGCAGCGGGGCCTTGGGGAACACCATATATTTT. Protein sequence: CASSGALGNTIYF.

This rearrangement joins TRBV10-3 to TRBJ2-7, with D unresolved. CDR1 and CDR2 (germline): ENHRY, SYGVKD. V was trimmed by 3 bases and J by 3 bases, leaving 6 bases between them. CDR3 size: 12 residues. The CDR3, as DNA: TGTGCCATCAGTGAAGAGTTCTACGAGCAGTACTTC. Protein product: CAISEEFYEQYF.

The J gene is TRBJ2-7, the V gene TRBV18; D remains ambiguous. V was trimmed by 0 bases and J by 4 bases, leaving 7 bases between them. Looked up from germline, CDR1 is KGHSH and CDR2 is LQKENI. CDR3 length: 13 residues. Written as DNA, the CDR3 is TGTGCCAGCTCACCACCCGCTGGGTACGAGCAGTACTTC. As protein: CASSPPAGYEQYF.

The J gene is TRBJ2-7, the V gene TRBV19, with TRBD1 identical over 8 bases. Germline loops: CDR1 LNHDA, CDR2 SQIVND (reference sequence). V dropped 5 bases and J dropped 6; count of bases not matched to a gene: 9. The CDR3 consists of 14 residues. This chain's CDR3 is CASSWPGGFGEQYF. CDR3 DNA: TGTGCCAGTAGTTGGCCAGGGGGCTTCGGCGAGCAGTACTTC.

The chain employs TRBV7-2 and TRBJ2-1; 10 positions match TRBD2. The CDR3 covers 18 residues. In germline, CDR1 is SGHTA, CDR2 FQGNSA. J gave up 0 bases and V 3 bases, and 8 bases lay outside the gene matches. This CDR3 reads CASSFPTSGARSYNEQFF. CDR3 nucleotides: TGTGCCAGCAGCTTTCCTACTAGCGGGGCCCGCTCCTACAATGAGCAGTTCTTC.

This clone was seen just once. The CDR3 DNA follows: TGCGCCAGCAGCTTGGAGGTTGCAGGAGTGGGGGGCTACACCTTC. Encoded protein: CASSLEVAGVGGYTF. This chain links TRBV5-1 with TRBJ1-2; D is unresolved. Trimming left V 0 bases short and J 8 bases short, with 17 bases between. The CDR3 covers 15 residues. Looked up from germline, CDR1 is SGHRS and CDR2 is YFSETQ. Using reference TRBV5-1 and TRBJ1-2 for the parts outside the CDR3, the full variable domain is KAGVTQTPRYLIKTRGQQVTLSCSPISGHRSVSWYQQTPGQGLQFLFEYFSETQRNKGNFPGRFSGRQFSNSRSEMNVSTLELGDSALYLCASSLEVAGVGGYTFGSGTRLTVV.

CDR3 nucleotide sequence: TGTGCCAGCAGCTTAACACGGTGGAGGTCAGGGGGAGGTACGCAGTATTTT. Its translation is CASSLTRWRSGGGTQYF. The chain joins TRBV7-8 to TRBJ2-3; a weak D match, TRBD1 (7 bases). The V gene lost 2 bases and the J gene lost 8 bases, with 23 bases spanning the gap. The CDR3 runs 17 residues. Germline V lookup: CDR1 SGHVS, CDR2 FQNEAQ.

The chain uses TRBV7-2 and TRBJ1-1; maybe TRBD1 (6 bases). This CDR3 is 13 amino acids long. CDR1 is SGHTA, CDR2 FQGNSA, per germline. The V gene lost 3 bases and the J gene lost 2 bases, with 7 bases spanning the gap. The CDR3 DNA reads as TGTGCCAGCAGCTTCAGGGGAAACACTGAAGCTTTCTTT. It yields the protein CASSFRGNTEAFF.

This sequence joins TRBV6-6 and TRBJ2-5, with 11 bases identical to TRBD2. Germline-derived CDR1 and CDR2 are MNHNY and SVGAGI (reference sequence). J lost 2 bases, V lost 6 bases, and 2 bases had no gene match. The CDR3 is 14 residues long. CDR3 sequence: CASRIAGGQETQYF. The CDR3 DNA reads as TGTGCCAGCAGGATAGCGGGGGGGCAAGAGACCCAGTACTTC.

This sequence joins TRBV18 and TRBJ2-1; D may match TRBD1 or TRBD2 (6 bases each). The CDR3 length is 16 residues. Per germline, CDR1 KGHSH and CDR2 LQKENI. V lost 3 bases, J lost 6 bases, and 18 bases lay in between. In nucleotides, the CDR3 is TGTGCCAGCTCACCTCTTGAGGGGGGTAATCCCAATGAGCAGTTCTTC. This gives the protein CASSPLEGGNPNEQFF.